The rows below give T cell receptor beta chains drawn from one sample of a study of T cell changes during pregnancy in multiple sclerosis. The protocol was immunoSEQ multiplex PCR, while the TCRdb copy is restricted to in-frame clones and leaves out a portion. The sample has approximately 71,000 clones; over 85% are singletons. Sequencing was performed on peripheral blood, taken in the second trimester of pregnancy. Every receptor here comes from a female donor with multiple sclerosis, enrolled in a pregnancy study. CDR3s include the opening cysteine and the closing phenylalanine or tryptophan.

TRBJ1-2 | TRBV7-3 | CASSSSTGSGGYTF
TRBJ2-3 | TRBV2 | CASSETLGADTQYF
TRBJ2-3 | TRBV15 | CATSAGLAVYDTQYF
TRBJ2-1 | TRBV4-1 | CASGMGASGDEQFF
TRBJ2-1 | TRBV2 | CASSARGGSYNEQFF
TRBJ1-1 | TRBV28 | CASRATGGTEAFF
TRBJ1-3 | TRBV7-3 | CASRESAGNTIYF
TRBJ2-5 | TRBV7-7 | CASSLGLNQETQYF
TRBJ2-2 | TRBV7-2 | CASSYRGIGNTGELFF
TRBJ2-2 | TRBV5-8 | CASSLAVAAGATGELFF
TRBJ2-7 | TRBV11-2 | CASSLARGFEQYF
TRBJ2-1 | TRBV7-8 | CASKDRGVFNEQFF
TRBJ2-7 | TRBV5-4 | CASSPGQQTYEQYF
TRBJ1-1 | TRBV4-3 | CASSQEVRRGMNTEAFF
TRBJ1-3 | TRBV14 | CASSQLLGSFTIYF
TRBJ1-1 | TRBV5-1 | CASSSNARNTEAFF
TRBJ2-7 | TRBV30 | CAWTRKTSGGYHEQYF
TRBJ1-1 | TRBV19 | CASSTGGVAVNTEAFF
TRBJ1-1 | TRBV5-6 | CASSSQSMNTEAFF
TRBJ2-5 | TRBV6-1 | CASSEVNRVGETQYF
TRBJ1-1 | TRBV5-1 | CASSPAGEGQAEAFF
TRBJ2-1 | TRBV5-4 | CASSLGLAGGPALFF
TRBJ1-2 | TRBV4-3 | CASSQGLGLANYGYTF